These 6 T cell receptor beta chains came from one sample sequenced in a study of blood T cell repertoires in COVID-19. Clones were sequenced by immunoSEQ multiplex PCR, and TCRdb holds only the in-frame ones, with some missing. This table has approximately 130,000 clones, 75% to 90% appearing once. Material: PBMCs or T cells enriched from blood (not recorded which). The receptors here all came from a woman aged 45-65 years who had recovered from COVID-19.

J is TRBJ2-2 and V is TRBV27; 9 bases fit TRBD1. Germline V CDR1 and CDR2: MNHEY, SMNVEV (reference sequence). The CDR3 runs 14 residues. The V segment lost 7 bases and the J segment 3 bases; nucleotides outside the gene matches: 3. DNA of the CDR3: TGTGCCAGCACGGGACAGGGAGACACCGGGGAGCTGTTTTTT. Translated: CASTGQGDTGELFF.

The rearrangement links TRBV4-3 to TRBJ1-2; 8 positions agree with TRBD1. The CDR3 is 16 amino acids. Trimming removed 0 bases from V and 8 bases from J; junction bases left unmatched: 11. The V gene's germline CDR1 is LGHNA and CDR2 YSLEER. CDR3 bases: TGCGCCAGCAGCCAAGACCCTCGGCAGGGGGCAGCGGGCTACACCTTC. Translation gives CASSQDPRQGAAGYTF.

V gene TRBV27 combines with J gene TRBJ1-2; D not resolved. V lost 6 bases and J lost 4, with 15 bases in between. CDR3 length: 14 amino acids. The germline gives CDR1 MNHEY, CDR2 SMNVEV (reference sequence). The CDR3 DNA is TGTGCCAGCAGCCCCGACAACCCCCCCTATGGCTACACCTTC. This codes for CASSPDNPPYGYTF.

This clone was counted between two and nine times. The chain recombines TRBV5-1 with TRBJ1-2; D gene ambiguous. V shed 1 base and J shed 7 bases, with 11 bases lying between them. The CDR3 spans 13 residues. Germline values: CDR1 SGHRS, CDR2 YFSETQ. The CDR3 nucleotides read TGCGCCAGCAGCTTGCTGGCTCCCAGTGGCTACACCTTC. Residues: CASSLLAPSGYTF. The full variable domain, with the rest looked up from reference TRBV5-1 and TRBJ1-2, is KAGVTQTPRYLIKTRGQQVTLSCSPISGHRSVSWYQQTPGQGLQFLFEYFSETQRNKGNFPGRFSGRQFSNSRSEMNVSTLELGDSALYLCASSLLAPSGYTFGSGTRLTVV.

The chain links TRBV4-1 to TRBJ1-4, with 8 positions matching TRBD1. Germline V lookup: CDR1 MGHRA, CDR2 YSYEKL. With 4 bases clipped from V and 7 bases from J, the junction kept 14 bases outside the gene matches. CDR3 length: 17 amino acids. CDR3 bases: TGCGCCAGCAGCCTAGAGATTCAGGGGGCCGCCGGTGAAAAACTGTTTTTT. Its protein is CASSLEIQGAAGEKLFF.

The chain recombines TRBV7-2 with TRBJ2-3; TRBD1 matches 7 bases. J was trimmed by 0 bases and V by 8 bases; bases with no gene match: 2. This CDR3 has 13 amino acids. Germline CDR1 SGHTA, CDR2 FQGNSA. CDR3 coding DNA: TGTGCCAGCGGACAGGAAAGCACAGATACGCAGTATTTT. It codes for CASGQESTDTQYF.